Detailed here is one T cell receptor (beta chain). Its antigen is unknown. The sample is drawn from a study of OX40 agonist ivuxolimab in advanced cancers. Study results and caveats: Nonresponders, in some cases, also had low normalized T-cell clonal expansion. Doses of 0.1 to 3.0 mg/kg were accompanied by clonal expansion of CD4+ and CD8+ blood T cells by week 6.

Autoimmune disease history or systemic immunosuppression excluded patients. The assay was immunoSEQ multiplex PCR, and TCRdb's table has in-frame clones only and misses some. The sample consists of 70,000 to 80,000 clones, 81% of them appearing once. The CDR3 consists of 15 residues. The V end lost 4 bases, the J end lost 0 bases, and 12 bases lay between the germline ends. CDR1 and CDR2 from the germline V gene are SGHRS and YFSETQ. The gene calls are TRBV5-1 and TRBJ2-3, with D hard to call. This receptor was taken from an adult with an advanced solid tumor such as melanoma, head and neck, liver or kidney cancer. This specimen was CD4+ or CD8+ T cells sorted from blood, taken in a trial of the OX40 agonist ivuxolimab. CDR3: CASSLSTLSTDTQYF. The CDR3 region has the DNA TGCGCCAGCAGCCTATCAACCCTTAGCACAGATACGCAGTATTTT.